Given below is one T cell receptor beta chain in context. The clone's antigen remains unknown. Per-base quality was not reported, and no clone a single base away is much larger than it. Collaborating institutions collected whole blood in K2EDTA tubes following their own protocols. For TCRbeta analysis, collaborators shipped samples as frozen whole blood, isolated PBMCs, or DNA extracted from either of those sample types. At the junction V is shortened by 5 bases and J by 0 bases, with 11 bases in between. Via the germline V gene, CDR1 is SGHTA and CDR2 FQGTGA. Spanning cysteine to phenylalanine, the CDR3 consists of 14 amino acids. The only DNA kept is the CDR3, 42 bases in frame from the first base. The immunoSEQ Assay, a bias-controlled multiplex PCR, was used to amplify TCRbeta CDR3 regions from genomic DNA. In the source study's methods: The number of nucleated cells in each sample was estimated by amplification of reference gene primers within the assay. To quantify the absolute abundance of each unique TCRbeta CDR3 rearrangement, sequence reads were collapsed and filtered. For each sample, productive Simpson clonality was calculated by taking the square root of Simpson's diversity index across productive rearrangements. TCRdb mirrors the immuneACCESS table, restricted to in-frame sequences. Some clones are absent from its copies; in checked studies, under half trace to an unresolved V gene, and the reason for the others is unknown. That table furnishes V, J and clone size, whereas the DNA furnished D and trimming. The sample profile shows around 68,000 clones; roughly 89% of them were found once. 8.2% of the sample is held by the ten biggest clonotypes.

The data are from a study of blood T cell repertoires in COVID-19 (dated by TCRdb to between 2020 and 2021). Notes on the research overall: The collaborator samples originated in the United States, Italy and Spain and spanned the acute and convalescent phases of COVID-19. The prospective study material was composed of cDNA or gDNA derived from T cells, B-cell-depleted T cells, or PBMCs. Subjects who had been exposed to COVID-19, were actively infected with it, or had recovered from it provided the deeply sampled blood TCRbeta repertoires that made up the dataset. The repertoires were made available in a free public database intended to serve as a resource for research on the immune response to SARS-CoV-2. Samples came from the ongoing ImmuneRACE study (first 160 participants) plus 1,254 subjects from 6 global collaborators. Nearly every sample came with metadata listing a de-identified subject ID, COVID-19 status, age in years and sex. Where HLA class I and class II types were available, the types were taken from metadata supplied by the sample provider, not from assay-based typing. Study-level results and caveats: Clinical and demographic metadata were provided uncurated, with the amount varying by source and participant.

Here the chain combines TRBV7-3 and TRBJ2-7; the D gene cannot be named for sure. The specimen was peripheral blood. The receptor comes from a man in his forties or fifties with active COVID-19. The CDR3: CASSPTAVSYEQYF. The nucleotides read TGTGCCAGCAGCCCAACTGCGGTCTCCTACGAGCAGTACTTC.